This T cell receptor (beta chain) emerged from a study of response to subunit inactivated influenza vaccine. Study-level points and caveats: After each seasonal influenza vaccination, few new T cells are recruited, the authors suggested.

For this clonotype: Its matching antigen is unknown.

One entry per CDR3 protein, called by TCRdb with MiXCR from the RT-PCR reads. The data show 560,000 or so distinct CDR3 sequences, with 7.5% to 8.5% seen just once and 10% to 15% held by the top ten. Germline V gene lookup returns CDR1 SEHNR and CDR2 FQNEAQ (reference sequence). Trimming left V 5 bases short and J 1 base short, with 12 bases between. The CDR3 extends over 15 amino acids. V is TRBV7-9 and J is TRBJ2-1, with D possibly TRBD1 on 5 matching bases. This TCR came from a man between 50 and 70 years old who received an inactivated influenza vaccine. The starting material was PBMCs from blood, obtained roughly 24 months after vaccination. CDR3 nucleotide sequence: TGTGCCAGCAGCCCGGACACCGGGTCCTACAATGAGCAGTTCTTC. This translates into CASSPDTGSYNEQFF.